This T cell receptor beta chain is drawn from a study of T-cell memory formation after mild COVID-19. Study-wide results and caveats: Those CD4+ clones that contracted were mainly in CM and EM (CD8+ ones in EMRA). Second-wave clones that peaked on day 37 lacked confirmed SARS-CoV-2 specificity.

This clonotype was observed a handful of times. Its antigen is still unknown. The authors produced TCR alpha and TCR beta cDNA libraries with sample barcodes and UMIs by 5'RACE using constant-segment primers. From the 5' RACE reads, TCRdb called clonotypes with MiXCR, one entry per CDR3 protein. Among hundreds of thousands of distinct CDR3 sequences listed, over 25% were seen once. Trimming removed 6 bases from V and 5 bases from J, with 14 bases in between. The CDR3 has 13 amino acids. The sequence derives from an adult woman who had mild COVID-19 (a few samples of this study predate the infection). Cell type and time point are not known. The V and J genes are TRBV12-3 or TRBV12-4 and TRBJ2-7, with a possible D match to TRBD1 (5 bases). The sample consisted of PBMCs or a T cell subset sorted from them (not recorded which). The CDR3 loop reads CASSHRLGHEQYF. Here the CDR3 DNA reads TGTGCCAGCAGCCACAGGTTGGGGCACGAGCAGTACTTC.